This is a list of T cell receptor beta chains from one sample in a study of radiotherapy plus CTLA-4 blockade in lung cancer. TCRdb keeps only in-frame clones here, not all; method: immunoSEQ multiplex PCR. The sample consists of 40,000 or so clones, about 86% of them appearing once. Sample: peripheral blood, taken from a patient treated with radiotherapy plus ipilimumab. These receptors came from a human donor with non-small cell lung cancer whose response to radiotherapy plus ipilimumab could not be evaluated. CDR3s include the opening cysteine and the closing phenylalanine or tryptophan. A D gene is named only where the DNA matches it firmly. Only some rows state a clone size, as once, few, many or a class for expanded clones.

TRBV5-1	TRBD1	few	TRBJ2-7	CASSLGATGTEQYF	TGCGCCAGCAGCTTGGGAGCGACAGGGACCGAGCAGTACTTC
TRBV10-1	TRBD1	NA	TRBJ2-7	CASSSGGFGEQYF	TGCGCCAGCAGTTCAGGGGGCTTCGGAGAGCAGTACTTC
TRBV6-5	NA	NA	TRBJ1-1	CASSSRRGAGTEAFF	TGTGCCAGCAGTTCCCGTCGCGGGGCGGGGACTGAAGCTTTCTTT
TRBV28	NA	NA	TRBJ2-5	CASSLGQGKTTQETQYF	TGTGCCAGCAGTTTAGGGCAGGGAAAAACAACCCAAGAGACCCAGTACTTC
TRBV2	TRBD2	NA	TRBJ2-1	CASTGPFGLAGNEQFF	TGTGCCAGCACGGGGCCCTTTGGACTAGCGGGTAATGAGCAGTTCTTC
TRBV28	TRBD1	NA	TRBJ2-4	CASAGTEVGIQYF	TGTGCCAGCGCCGGGACAGAGGTTGGCATTCAGTACTTC
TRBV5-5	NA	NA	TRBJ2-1	CASSLREAEQFF	TGTGCCAGCAGCTTAAGGGAGGCGGAGCAGTTCTTC
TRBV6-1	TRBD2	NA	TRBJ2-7	CASSERTRGFHEQYF	TGTGCCAGCAGTGAACGGACTAGGGGTTTCCACGAGCAGTACTTC
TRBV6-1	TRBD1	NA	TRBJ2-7	CASNLRQGAYEQYF	TGTGCCAGCAACCTCAGGCAGGGGGCCTACGAGCAGTACTTC
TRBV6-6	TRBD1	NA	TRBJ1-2	CASSYPTGVSRYTF	TGTGCCAGCAGTTACCCCACAGGGGTTAGTCGCTACACCTTC
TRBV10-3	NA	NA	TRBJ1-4	CAISAVRNEKLFF	TGTGCCATCAGTGCTGTTCGGAATGAAAAACTGTTTTTT
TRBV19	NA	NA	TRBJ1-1	CASSIRQQVNTEAFF	TGTGCCAGTAGTATCCGTCAACAGGTGAACACTGAAGCTTTCTTT
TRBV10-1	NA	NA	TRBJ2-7	CASRGAGDEQYF	TGCGCCAGCCGAGGGGCAGGGGACGAGCAGTACTTC
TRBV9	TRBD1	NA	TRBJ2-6	CASSDTTGDVESSGANVLTF	TGTGCCAGCAGCGACACGACAGGGGACGTCGAGAGCTCTGGGGCCAACGTCCTGACTTTC
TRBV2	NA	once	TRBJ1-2	CASKQALTSSYGYTF	TGTGCCAGCAAACAGGCGCTAACGTCTTCGTATGGCTACACCTTC
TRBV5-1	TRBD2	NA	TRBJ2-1	CASSLRPAGGAYNEQFF	TGCGCCAGCAGCTTGCGGCCGGCGGGGGGAGCCTACAATGAGCAGTTCTTC
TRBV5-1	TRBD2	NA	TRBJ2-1	CASSSVAGGMGEQFF	TGCGCCAGCAGCTCGGTAGCGGGAGGGATGGGTGAGCAGTTCTTC
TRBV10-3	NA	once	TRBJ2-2	CAISDYRGGDTGELFF	TGTGCCATCAGTGATTACAGGGGAGGAGACACCGGGGAGCTGTTTTTT
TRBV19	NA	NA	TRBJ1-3	CASSLLSAGNTIYF	TGTGCCAGCTCACTTCTTTCCGCCGGAAACACCATATATTTT
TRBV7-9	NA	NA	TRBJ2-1	CASSTTLTGRSSYNEQFF	TGTGCCAGCAGCACCACCCTGACTGGGAGAAGCTCCTACAATGAGCAGTTCTTC
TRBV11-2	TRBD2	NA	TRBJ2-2	CASSVTGLAGAGGELFF	TGTGCCAGCAGCGTAACGGGACTAGCGGGAGCGGGCGGGGAGCTGTTTTTT
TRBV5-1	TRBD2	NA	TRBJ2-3	CASSLGAGGTDTQYF	TGCGCCAGCAGCTTGGGGGCGGGGGGCACAGATACGCAGTATTTT
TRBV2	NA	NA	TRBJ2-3	CASSGLGRGDTQYF	TGTGCCAGCAGCGGACTTGGCCGAGGGGATACGCAGTATTTT
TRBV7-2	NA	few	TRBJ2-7	CASSLDAAWGRLAYEQYF	TGTGCCAGCAGCTTAGATGCCGCTTGGGGCAGGCTGGCCTACGAGCAGTACTTC
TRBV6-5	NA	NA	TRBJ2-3	CASSYGLQADTQYF	TGTGCCAGCAGTTACGGACTCCAGGCAGATACGCAGTATTTT
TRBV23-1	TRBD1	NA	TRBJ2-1	CASSQSWVGDRSEQFF	TGCGCCAGCAGTCAATCGTGGGTCGGGGACAGGAGTGAGCAGTTCTTC
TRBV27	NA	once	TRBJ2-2	CASSRPAGTNTGELFF	TGTGCCAGCAGTCGCCCTGCAGGGACGAACACCGGGGAGCTGTTTTTT
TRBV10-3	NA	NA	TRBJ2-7	CAWGAGGSYEQYF	TGTGCCTGGGGGGCAGGGGGCTCCTACGAGCAGTACTTC
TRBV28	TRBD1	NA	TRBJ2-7	CASSPWFRDRVDEQYF	TGTGCCAGCAGTCCCTGGTTTCGGGACAGGGTGGACGAGCAGTACTTC
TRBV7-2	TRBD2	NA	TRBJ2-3	CASSRLAGRTDTQYF	TGTGCCAGCAGCAGACTAGCGGGTCGCACAGATACGCAGTATTTT
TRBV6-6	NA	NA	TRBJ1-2	CASSYSSGRNYGYTF	TGTGCCAGCAGTTATTCCTCCGGGAGGAACTATGGCTACACCTTC
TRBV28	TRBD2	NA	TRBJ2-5	CASTGTSGYQETQYF	TGTGCCAGCACCGGGACTAGCGGGTATCAAGAGACCCAGTACTTC
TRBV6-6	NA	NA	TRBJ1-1	CASSRVLGTEAFF	TGTGCCAGCTCCAGGGTCTTGGGGACTGAAGCTTTCTTT
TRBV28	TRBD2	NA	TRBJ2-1	CASRLAGRYNEQFF	TGTGCCAGCAGACTAGCGGGACGCTACAATGAGCAGTTCTTC
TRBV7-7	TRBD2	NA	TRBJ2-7	CASSRTSLHEQYF	TGTGCTAGCAGCCGGACTAGCCTCCACGAGCAGTACTTC
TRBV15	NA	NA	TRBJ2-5	CATSRNQGWETQYF	TGTGCCACCAGCAGAAACCAGGGTTGGGAGACCCAGTACTTC
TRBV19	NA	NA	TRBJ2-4	CASISREGGIQYF	TGTGCCAGTATCTCCAGGGAGGGGGGCATTCAGTACTTC
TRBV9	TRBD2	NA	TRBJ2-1	CASATSGGKNEQFF	TGTGCCAGCGCGACTAGCGGGGGAAAGAATGAGCAGTTCTTC
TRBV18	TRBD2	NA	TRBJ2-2	CASSPWTSGGTNTGELFF	TGTGCCAGCTCACCGTGGACTAGCGGGGGTACGAACACCGGGGAGCTGTTTTTT
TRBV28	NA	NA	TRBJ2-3	CASSSYGVRTDTQYF	TGTGCCAGCAGTTCTTACGGAGTTCGCACAGATACGCAGTATTTT
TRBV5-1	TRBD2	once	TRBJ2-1	CASRAPGLAGANEQFF	TGCGCCAGCAGGGCCCCGGGACTAGCGGGGGCCAATGAGCAGTTCTTC
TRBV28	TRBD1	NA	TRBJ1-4	CASSPGGPTNEKLFF	TGTGCCAGCAGCCCAGGGGGTCCAACTAATGAAAAACTGTTTTTT
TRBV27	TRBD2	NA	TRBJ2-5	CASNPLAGDRGETQYF	TGTGCCAGCAATCCTCTAGCGGGAGATAGGGGAGAGACCCAGTACTTC
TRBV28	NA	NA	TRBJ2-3	CASSARGAGQRNTQYF	TGTGCCAGCAGTGCACGGGGGGCGGGGCAACGCAATACGCAGTATTTT
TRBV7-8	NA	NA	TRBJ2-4	CASTPMPGGAQYF	TGTGCCAGCACCCCAATGCCCGGGGGTGCTCAGTACTTC
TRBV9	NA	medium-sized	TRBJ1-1	CASSVGGRRTEAFF	TGTGCCAGCAGCGTAGGGGGGCGGAGGACTGAAGCTTTCTTT
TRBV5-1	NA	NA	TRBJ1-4	CASKGNWGEEKLFF	TGCGCCAGCAAGGGGAACTGGGGCGAAGAAAAACTGTTTTTT
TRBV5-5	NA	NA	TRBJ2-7	CASSLSTDYEQYF	TGTGCCAGCAGCTTGAGTACTGACTACGAGCAGTACTTC
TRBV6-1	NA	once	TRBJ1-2	CASSERYSLEYGYTF	TGTGCCAGCAGTGAAAGGTACTCTCTAGAATATGGCTACACCTTC
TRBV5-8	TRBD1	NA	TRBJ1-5	CASSFGGGTGATNQPQHF	TGTGCCAGCAGCTTTGGTGGGGGGACAGGGGCGACTAATCAGCCCCAGCATTTT
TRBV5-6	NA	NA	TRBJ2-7	CASSSGETGYYEQYF	TGTGCCAGCAGCAGCGGCGAGACAGGCTACTACGAGCAGTACTTC
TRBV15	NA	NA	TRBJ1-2	CATSRDSQATDRVGYTF	TGTGCCACCAGCAGAGATTCACAGGCTACAGACCGGGTAGGCTACACCTTC
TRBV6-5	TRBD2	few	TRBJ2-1	CASTGGDSYNEQFF	TGTGCCAGCACGGGGGGGGACTCCTACAATGAGCAGTTCTTC
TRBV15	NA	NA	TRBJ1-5	CATSKGSNQPQHF	TGTGCCACCAGCAAGGGGAGCAATCAGCCCCAGCATTTT
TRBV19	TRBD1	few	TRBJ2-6	CASFRTLGTGGSGANVLTF	TGTGCCAGTTTCCGGACCCTCGGGACAGGGGGCTCTGGGGCCAACGTCCTGACTTTC
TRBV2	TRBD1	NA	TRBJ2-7	CARQQGVSGEQYF	TGTGCCAGGCAGCAGGGGGTTTCGGGGGAGCAGTACTTC
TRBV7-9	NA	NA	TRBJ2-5	CASSFGGQETQYF	TGTGCCAGCAGCTTCGGTGGCCAAGAGACCCAGTACTTC
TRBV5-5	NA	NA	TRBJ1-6	CASSDPGTGNSPLHF	TGTGCCAGCAGCGACCCCGGGACTGGGAATTCACCCCTCCACTTT
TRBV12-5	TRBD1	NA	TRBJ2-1	CASALTTGGYNEQFF	TGTGCTAGTGCCTTAACGACAGGGGGGTACAATGAGCAGTTCTTC